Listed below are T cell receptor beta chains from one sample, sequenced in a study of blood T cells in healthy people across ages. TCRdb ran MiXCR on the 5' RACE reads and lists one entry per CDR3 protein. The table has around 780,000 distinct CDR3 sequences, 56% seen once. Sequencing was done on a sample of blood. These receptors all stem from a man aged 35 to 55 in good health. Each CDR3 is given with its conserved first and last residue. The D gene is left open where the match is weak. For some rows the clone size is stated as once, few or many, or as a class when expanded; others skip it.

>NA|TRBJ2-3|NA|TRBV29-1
TGCAGCGACCGACGGGGGGCGCGCGGGGCAGGAGCGCAGTATTTT
CSDRRGARGAGAQYF
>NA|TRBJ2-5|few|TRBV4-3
TGCGCCAGCAGCCATTGGGGGACTTCGGTGGAGCAGTACTTC
CASSHWGTSVEQYF
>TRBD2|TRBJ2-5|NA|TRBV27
TGTGCCAGCAGGACCCTACTAGCGGGAGGGCTTACGGGGGAGACCCAGTACTTC
CASRTLLAGGLTGETQYF
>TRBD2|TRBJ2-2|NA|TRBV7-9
TGTGCCAGCAGCTGGGGACTAGCGGAGAACACCGGGGAGCTGTTTTTT
CASSWGLAENTGELFF
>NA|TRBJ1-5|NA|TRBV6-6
TGTGCCAGCAGTGTTTTTGGGGCAGACAATCAGCCCCAGCATTTT
CASSVFGADNQPQHF
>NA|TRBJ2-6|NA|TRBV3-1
TGTGCCAGCAGCCAAGATCGGCGCTCTGGGGCCAACGTCCTGACTTTC
CASSQDRRSGANVLTF
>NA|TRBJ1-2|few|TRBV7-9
TGTGCCAGCAGCGGGATCGGAGGGTTAAGCACCTTC
CASSGIGGLSTF
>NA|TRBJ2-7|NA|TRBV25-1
TGTGCCAGCAGTGAACGGATCGGGAGAGGCCTGGGTGAGCAGTACTTC
CASSERIGRGLGEQYF
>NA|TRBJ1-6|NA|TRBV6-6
TGTGCCAGCAGTTACTCCCAATATAATTCACCCCTCCACTTT
CASSYSQYNSPLHF
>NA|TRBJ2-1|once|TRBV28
TGTGCCAGCAGTTTTTGGCAGGGCAGCTCCTACAATGAGCAGTTCTTC
CASSFWQGSSYNEQFF
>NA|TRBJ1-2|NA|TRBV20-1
TGCAGTGCCCGATCCTTGGGGGAGAACTATGGCTACACCTTC
CSARSLGENYGYTF
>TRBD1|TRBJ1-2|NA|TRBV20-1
TGCAGGGCCTCGGACAGGGCTCCCTATGGCTACACCTTC
CRASDRAPYGYTF
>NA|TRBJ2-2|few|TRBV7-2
TGTGCCAGCAGCTTAGACGGGAACACCGGGGAGCTGTTTTTT
CASSLDGNTGELFF
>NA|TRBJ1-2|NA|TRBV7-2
TGTGCCAGCAGCTTAGAGGCCAGCGAGAACTATGGCTACACCTTC
CASSLEASENYGYTF
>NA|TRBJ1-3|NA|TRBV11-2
TGTGCCAGCGGTATAAACTCTGGAAACACCATATATTTT
CASGINSGNTIYF
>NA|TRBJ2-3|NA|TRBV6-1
TGTGCCAGCAGTGAAACAGACCCCTTTCGAACAGATACGCAGTATTTT
CASSETDPFRTDTQYF
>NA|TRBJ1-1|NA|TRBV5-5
TGTGCCAGCAGCTCCCCTATGACAGTGAACACTGAAGCTTTCTTT
CASSSPMTVNTEAFF
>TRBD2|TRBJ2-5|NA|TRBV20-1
TGCAGTGCTAGTCTGGGCGGGGGGGCGGCTAGAGAGACCCAGTACTTC
CSASLGGGAARETQYF
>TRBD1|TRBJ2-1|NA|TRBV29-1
TGCAGCGTTGGTGGGACAGGAGGGATGCATGGGTCCTACAATGAGCAGTTCTTC
CSVGGTGGMHGSYNEQFF
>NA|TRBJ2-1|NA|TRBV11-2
TGTGCCAGCAGCTTAGCGGCTAGCATCGATGAGCAGTTCTTC
CASSLAASIDEQFF
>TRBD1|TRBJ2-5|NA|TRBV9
TGTGCCAGCAGCGTAGTGGGACAGGGGGCGCGTGAGCAGTACTTC
CASSVVGQGAREQYF
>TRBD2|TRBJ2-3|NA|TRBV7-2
TGTGCCAGCAGCTCTATATGGACTAGCCGACGCACAGATACGCAGTATTTT
CASSSIWTSRRTDTQYF
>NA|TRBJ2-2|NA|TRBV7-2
TGTGCCATGGCACAGTCCGACACCGGGGAGCTGTTTTTT
CAMAQSDTGELFF
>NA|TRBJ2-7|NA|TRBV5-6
TGTGCCAGCAGCTTACCCGGGACGACCCTGTACGAGCAGTACTTC
CASSLPGTTLYEQYF
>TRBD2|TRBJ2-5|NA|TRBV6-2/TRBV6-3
TGTGCCAGCAGTATTAGCGGGAGGGGAGAGACCCAGTACTTC
CASSISGRGETQYF
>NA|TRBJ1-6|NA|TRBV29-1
TGCAGCGTTGGAACGATGGGGCCCGGTTCACCCCTCCACTTT
CSVGTMGPGSPLHF
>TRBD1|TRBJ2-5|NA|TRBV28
TGTGCCAGCAGAACCGACCCGACAGGGGGAGAGACCCAGTACTTC
CASRTDPTGGETQYF
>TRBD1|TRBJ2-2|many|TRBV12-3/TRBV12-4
TGTGCCAGCAGTCGAAGGACAGGGGGCGCAACCGGGGAGCTGTTTTTT
CASSRRTGGATGELFF
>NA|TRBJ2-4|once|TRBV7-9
TGTGCCAGCAGCTTCACAGGACTAGCCAAAAACATTCAGTACTTC
CASSFTGLAKNIQYF
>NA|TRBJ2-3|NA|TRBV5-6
TGTGCCAGCAGCCCTCTAGTGGGTACGCAGTATTTT
CASSPLVGTQYF
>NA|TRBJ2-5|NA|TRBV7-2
TGTGCCAGCAGCCTACTCGGGAGCGCCTCGTCGGGTGAGACCCAGTACTTC
CASSLLGSASSGETQYF
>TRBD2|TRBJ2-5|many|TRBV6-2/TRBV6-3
TGTGCCAGCAGTTACCAGAGTAGCGGGAAACTTCAGCAGTACTTC
CASSYQSSGKLQQYF
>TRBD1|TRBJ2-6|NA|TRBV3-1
TGTGCCAGCAGCCAAGTTGTTTTGGGACAGGGAACCTGGTTGGCCAACGTCCTGACTTTC
CASSQVVLGQGTWLANVLTF
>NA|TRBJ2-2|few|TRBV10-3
TGTGCCACCGCAGGGGCGGGGGCGGACACCGGGGAGCTGTTTTTT
CATAGAGADTGELFF
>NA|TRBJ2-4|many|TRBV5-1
TGCGCCAGCAGTGAGGCAGCCAAAAACATTCAGTACTTC
CASSEAAKNIQYF
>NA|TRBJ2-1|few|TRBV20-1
TGCAGTGCTAGAGGGACAGTATACAATGAGCAGTTCTTC
CSARGTVYNEQFF
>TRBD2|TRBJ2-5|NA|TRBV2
TGTGCCAGCAGTGCAAGGGGACTAGCGGGAGATCAAGAGACCCAGTACTTC
CASSARGLAGDQETQYF
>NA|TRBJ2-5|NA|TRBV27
TGTGCCAGCAGTTTTGGGCTAAGGAAGGTTAACAATGAGCAGTACTTC
CASSFGLRKVNNEQYF
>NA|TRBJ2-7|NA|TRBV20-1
TGCAGTGCTAATGCGGCATCCTACGAGCAGTACTTC
CSANAASYEQYF
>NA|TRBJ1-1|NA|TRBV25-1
TGTGCCAGCAGGTCCTACAGGGTCAACACTGAAGCTTTCTTT
CASRSYRVNTEAFF
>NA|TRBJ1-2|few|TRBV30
TGTGCCTGCCAGGGATTGCAGTTTGGCTATGGCTACACCTTC
CACQGLQFGYGYTF
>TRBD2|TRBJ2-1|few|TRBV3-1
TGTGCCAGCAGTTCCATAGCGGGACCCTACAATGAGCAGTTCTTC
CASSSIAGPYNEQFF
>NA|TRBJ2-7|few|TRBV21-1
TGTGCCCGAAGGGGGCCCCGGGTAAGCTACGAGCAGTACTTC
CARRGPRVSYEQYF
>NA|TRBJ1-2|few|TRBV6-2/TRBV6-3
TGTGCCAGCAGTTCAGTCGGGCGAGAATATGGCTACACCTTC
CASSSVGREYGYTF
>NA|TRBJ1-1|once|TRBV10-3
TGTGCCATCAAGTCTCAGGGAGTCGGGAACACTGAAGCTTTCTTT
CAIKSQGVGNTEAFF
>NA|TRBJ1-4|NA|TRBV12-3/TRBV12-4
TGTGCCACGCGGGGCGTTGGTAATGAAAAACTGTTTTTT
CATRGVGNEKLFF
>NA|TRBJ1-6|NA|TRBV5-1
TGCGCCAGCAGCAGCAGCATCCTAGGGGCCCTCCACTTT
CASSSSILGALHF
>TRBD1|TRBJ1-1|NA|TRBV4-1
TGCGCCAGCAGCCCGGACGACACAGGGGCTGAAGCTTTCTTT
CASSPDDTGAEAFF
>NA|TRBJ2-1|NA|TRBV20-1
TGCAGTGCTAGTCCTACAGCGAATGAGCAGTTCTTC
CSASPTANEQFF
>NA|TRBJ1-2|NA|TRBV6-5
TGTGCCAGTAGTTACTCGTGGACTTCTAACTATGGCTACACCTTC
CASSYSWTSNYGYTF
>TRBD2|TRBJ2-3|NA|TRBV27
TGTGCCAGCAGTTTATCGATCTCAAAGGGACTAGCGGCTACAGATACGCAGTATTTT
CASSLSISKGLAATDTQYF
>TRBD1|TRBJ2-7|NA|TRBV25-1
TGTGCCAGCAGAGGACAGGATGCCTACGAGCAGTACTTC
CASRGQDAYEQYF
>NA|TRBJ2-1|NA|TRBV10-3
TGTGCCATCAGTGTAGAGACCTTTGAAATAGGGTTCTTC
CAISVETFEIGFF
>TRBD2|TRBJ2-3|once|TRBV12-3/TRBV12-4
TGTGCCAGCAGTGGGACTAGAATGGGCTCAGATACGCAGTATTTT
CASSGTRMGSDTQYF
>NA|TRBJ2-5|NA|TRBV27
TGTGCCAGCAGTTTTCTCTCGGGGGGCCTGTCCCAAGAGACCCAGTACTTC
CASSFLSGGLSQETQYF